One sample yielded the 2 T cell receptor beta chains listed below, sequenced in a study of regulatory and conventional T cells in RAG deficiency (dated by TCRdb to the late 2010s). Before genomic DNA was extracted, conventional CD4+ T cells were isolated from blood as CD25-low CD127-high cells. The library was built by means of the immunoSEQ multiplex PCR assay. TCRdb's version of the immuneACCESS table is confined to in-frame rearrangements and falls short of the full clone set. An unresolved V gene accounts for under half of the shortfall where checked; the remainder is of unknown origin. This sample is represented by 29,000 or so clones; around 96% of them were singletons. About 0.17% of the sample comes from the top ten. These data also formed part of another study, on regulatory T cells. The second paper states: The multiplex PCR relied on 52 forward TRBV primers and 13 reverse TRBJ primers, and amplification bias was corrected through assay-based and computational methods.

Sequenced sample: CD25- CD4+ T cells sorted from blood. The receptor source for this set is a human donor in good health.

The chain joins TRBV6-5 to TRBJ2-7, with TRBD2 as a possible D gene (5 bases). Germline V gene lookup returns CDR1 MNHEY and CDR2 SVGAGI. Trimming cost V 5 bases and J 1 base, with 6 bases left between them. CDR3 size: 12 residues. The CDR3 loop is CASSTGSYEQYF. In DNA form, the CDR3 reads TGTGCCAGCAGTACGGGGTCCTACGAGCAGTACTTC.

J is TRBJ2-7 and V is TRBV6-6; 9 bases agree with TRBD1. CDR3 length: 15 residues. CDR1 and CDR2 from the germline V gene are MNHNY and SVGAGI (reference sequence). Trimming removed 0 bases from V and 3 bases from J; junction bases left unmatched: 3. The CDR3 region has the DNA TGTGCCAGCAGTTACTCGATGGGACAGGGCTACGAGCAGTACTTC. This encodes CASSYSMGQGYEQYF.